This paragraph covers one T cell receptor (beta chain) sequence. The target antigen is unknown. This sample is part of a study of T cells after yellow fever vaccination. General observations from the study: Of the clonotypes, a small share occurred in both CD4 and CD8 compartments.

CDR3 length equals 13 residues. CDR1 and CDR2 (germline): LNHDA, SQIVND (reference sequence). Trimming shortened V by 6 bases and J by 5 bases, and 13 bases separated the two germline ends. MiXCR was run by TCRdb on the 5' RACE reads, yielding one entry per CDR3 protein. In the table there are roughly 340,000 distinct CDR3 sequences, around 3.9% of which are singletons. This TCR was recovered from a man younger than 35 who received the YFV17D yellow fever vaccine. V usage is TRBV19 and J usage is TRBJ1-1; maybe TRBD1 (5 bases). Sample: PBMCs, taken 5 days after the yellow fever booster vaccination. Here the CDR3 reads CASRAGWKTEAFF. Here the CDR3 DNA reads TGTGCCAGTAGGGCAGGGTGGAAGACTGAAGCTTTCTTT.